The 19 T cell receptor beta chains listed next were all sequenced from one sample in a study of blood T cell repertoires in COVID-19. Here immunoSEQ multiplex PCR was the method, and the copy in TCRdb shows in-frame clones only, minus some. The sample lists about 210,000 clones; 70% to 90% were seen once. Sample: peripheral blood. Every receptor here comes from a man aged 50 to 59 with COVID-19, enrolled during active disease.

The rearrangement uses TRBV12-3 or TRBV12-4 and TRBJ1-2; 8 nucleotides match TRBD1. With V trimmed by 6 bases and J by 12 bases, 12 bases remained unmatched. There are 13 residues in the CDR3. The CDR3 region is CASRKRTGSFHTF. The CDR3 DNA follows: TGTGCCAGCAGAAAAAGGACAGGGTCTTTCCACACCTTC.

The chain combines TRBV4-1 with TRBJ1-4; D perhaps matches TRBD1 (5 bases). CDR1 and CDR2 from the germline V gene are MGHRA and YSYEKL. Trimming removed 0 bases at V and 4 bases at J, with 12 bases between. CDR3 length: 16 residues. The CDR3 coding sequence is TGCGCCAGCAGCCAAGATGGGGCAGCGTATAATGAAAAACTGTTTTTT. Its protein product is CASSQDGAAYNEKLFF.

The chain carries TRBV6-4 and TRBJ2-3, with TRBD1 matching 7 bases. There are 18 residues in the CDR3. Germline CDR1 reads MRHNA; CDR2 reads SNTAGT. V dropped 6 bases and J dropped 9; count of bases not matched to a gene: 24. Here the CDR3 DNA reads TGTGCCAGCAGGACCTTAGTGCCCTCCGAGACAGGGCCAATAACGCAGTATTTT. Translation: CASRTLVPSETGPITQYF.

This chain links TRBV10-1 with TRBJ2-5, with 12 bases aligning to TRBD2. With V trimmed by 3 bases and J by 3 bases, 5 bases remained unmatched. The CDR3 has 16 residues. Germline V gene sequence: CDR1 WNHNN, CDR2 SYGVQD (reference sequence). CDR3 protein: CASSEPRLAGEETQYF. CDR3 nucleotides: TGCGCCAGCAGTGAACCTAGACTAGCGGGGGAAGAGACCCAGTACTTC.

This sequence joins TRBV7-9 and TRBJ1-1, with 7 bases lining up with TRBD1. Unmatched junction bases numbered 15, after V lost 5 bases and J lost 0 bases. Germline CDR1 SEHNR, CDR2 FQNEAQ (reference sequence). The CDR3 spans 18 residues. The CDR3 coding sequence is TGTGCCAGCAGCGCAAAGACAGGGAAGGCGATGATGAACACTGAAGCTTTCTTT. As protein: CASSAKTGKAMMNTEAFF.

The V gene is TRBV5-1, the J gene TRBJ2-2; TRBD2 matches at 7 bases. The junction had 2 bases not matched to a gene; V was cut back by 0 bases and J by 3 bases. The CDR3 consists of 15 residues. Looked up from germline, CDR1 is SGHRS and CDR2 is YFSETQ. The CDR3 region is CASSLASGDTGELFF. The CDR3 DNA follows: TGCGCCAGCAGCTTGGCCAGCGGGGACACCGGGGAGCTGTTTTTT.

This chain joins TRBV18 and TRBJ1-2; 7 bases match TRBD1. V was pared by 3 bases and J by 7 bases, with 23 bases of the junction left unmatched. Germline lookup yields CDR1 KGHSH and CDR2 LQKENI. The CDR3 sequence is 19 residues long. The CDR3 sequence is CASSPLTTVTGTDNGGYTF. In DNA form, the CDR3 reads TGTGCCAGCTCACCCCTAACTACCGTAACCGGGACAGACAATGGTGGCTACACCTTC. Supplemented by reference TRBV18 and TRBJ1-2, the full variable domain reads NAGVMQNPRHLVRRRGQEARLRCSPMKGHSHVYWYRQLPEEGLKFMVYLQKENIIDESGMPKERFSAEFPKEGPSILRIQQVVRGDSAAYFCASSPLTTVTGTDNGGYTFGSGTRLTVV.

The chain combines TRBV7-8 with TRBJ1-2; no reliable D call. The CDR3 is made up of 13 amino acids. V was clipped by 1 base and J by 5 bases, with 8 bases between them. Germline V gene lookup returns CDR1 SGHVS and CDR2 FQNEAQ. CDR3 loop: CASSLGAGYGYTF. DNA of the CDR3: TGTGCCAGCAGCTTAGGGGCGGGGTATGGCTACACCTTC.

CDR3 in amino acids: CASSKGLCRGEGQPQHF. The CDR3 DNA is TGTGCCAGCAGCAAAGGCTTGTGCAGGGGCGAAGGGCAGCCCCAGCATTTT. J is TRBJ1-5 and V is TRBV21-1; the listed D gene, TRBD1, was not tested against the DNA. TRBV21-1 corresponds to a pseudogene. The CDR3 runs to 17 residues.

The rearrangement joins TRBV7-8 to TRBJ1-4; no firm D call. V was pared by 1 base and J by 8 bases, with 17 bases between. The CDR3 contains 16 residues. Germline V gene data show CDR1 as SGHVS and CDR2 as FQNEAQ. In DNA, the CDR3 is TGTGCCAGCAGCTTAGTGAGGGAGATGGCGAACGAAAAACTGTTTTTT. Translation gives CASSLVREMANEKLFF.

The chain recombines TRBV4-2 with TRBJ1-2; TRBD1 aligns across 7 bases. CDR3 length: 13 residues. V shed 5 bases, J shed 5 bases, and the junction held 5 bases outside the gene matches. CDR1 and CDR2 (germline): LGHNA, YNFKEQ. CDR3 in amino acids: CASSFRGQYGYTF. As DNA, the CDR3 is TGTGCCAGCAGCTTCCGGGGACAGTATGGCTACACCTTC.

V and J are TRBV5-5 and TRBJ1-5; 10 bases are a match to TRBD1. Looked up from germline, CDR1 is SGHKS and CDR2 is YYEKEE (reference sequence). Trimming cost V 0 bases and J 9 bases; bases outside gene matches: 6. This CDR3 is 15 amino acids long. Here the CDR3 reads CASSLAGTGDMPQHF. The CDR3 nucleotides read TGTGCCAGCAGCTTGGCCGGGACAGGGGATATGCCCCAGCATTTT.

This clone showed up many times. The chain carries TRBV6-6 and TRBJ2-1, with TRBD2 matching over 7 bases. This CDR3 is 16 amino acids long. Germline V gene data show CDR1 as MNHNY and CDR2 as SVGAGI (reference sequence). Trimming took 7 bases from V and 7 from J; bases not matched to a gene: 16. The CDR3 coding sequence is TGTGCCAGCAAACACGACAAGGCGGGGGAGAAGAATGAGCAGTTCTTC. Its translation is CASKHDKAGEKNEQFF.

The rearrangement uses TRBV2 and TRBJ1-4; 7 bases agree with TRBD1. This CDR3 has 19 amino acids. The V and J ends lost 0 bases and 8 bases, in that order; junction bases with no gene match: 18. The V gene's germline CDR1 is SNHLY and CDR2 FYNNEI. The DNA of the CDR3 is TGTGCCAGCAGTGAAGCGCTTCGAAGGGGGCGGCGGTTGAGAGAAAAACTGTTTTTT. Translating it yields CASSEALRRGRRLREKLFF.

This clone occurred a few times. V is TRBV27 and J is TRBJ2-2, with TRBD1 identical over 11 bases. The germline V gene has CDR1 MNHEY and CDR2 SMNVEV (reference sequence). Trimming at V came to 7 bases and at J to 1 base, leaving 8 bases not matched to a gene. CDR3 length: 17 residues. The CDR3 region has the DNA TGTGCCAGCACCGCAGTAGGGACAGGGGGGAACACCGGGGAGCTGTTTTTT. Protein: CASTAVGTGGNTGELFF.

The chain employs TRBV27 and TRBJ1-2, with a weak D call TRBD1 (5 bases). Trimming took 4 bases from V and 4 from J, leaving 10 bases between them. Looked up from germline, CDR1 is MNHEY and CDR2 is SMNVEV (reference sequence). The CDR3 contains 13 residues. The CDR3 sequence is CASSSREGYGYTF. CDR3 coding DNA: TGTGCCAGCAGTTCCAGGGAGGGCTATGGCTACACCTTC.

This clone appeared a single time. The chain recombines TRBV7-2 with TRBJ2-7; 9 bases line up with TRBD1. J gave up 7 bases and V 1 base, and 8 bases lay outside the gene matches. Germline V lookup: CDR1 SGHTA, CDR2 FQGNSA. The CDR3 is made up of 15 amino acids. The CDR3 region has the DNA TGTGCCAGCAGCTTAGTGCAGGGACAGGGCGGAGAGCAGTACTTC. It is translated as CASSLVQGQGGEQYF.

The V call is TRBV7-8, the J call TRBJ1-3; D possibly corresponds to TRBD1 (5 bases). CDR1 and CDR2 (germline): SGHVS, FQNEAQ. CDR3 length: 14 residues. Trimming took off 3 bases at V and 4 bases at J, with 10 bases between the two ends. CDR3 sequence reads: CASSLVTEGNTIYF. The CDR3 DNA reads as TGTGCCAGCAGCTTGGTGACAGAAGGAAACACCATATATTTT.

This sequence joins TRBV6-5 and TRBJ1-6, with 7 bases that match TRBD1. Germline V gene lookup returns CDR1 MNHEY and CDR2 SVGAGI. The CDR3 spans 15 residues. Germline trimming cut 1 base from V and 7 bases from J; bases unmatched to any gene: 4. For the CDR3, the DNA is TGTGCCAGCAGTTACTTACAGGGGAAAAATTCACCCCTCCACTTT. This gives the protein CASSYLQGKNSPLHF.